The T cell receptor (beta chain) described here comes from a study of T cell responses to AZD1222 COVID-19 vaccine. Notes on the study in general: Spike-wide coverage was observed for vaccine-associated CD4 TCRs, with dominant responses at 160-218 and 743-854.

As for this clone: What it binds is unknown.

The method was immunoSEQ multiplex PCR; TCRdb's version includes in-frame clones alone and lacks a portion of them. The sample has 120,000 or so clones, about 91% seen once. The material sequenced was peripheral blood, taken on day 0 of AZD1222 vaccination. The sequence was collected from an adult in good health.

In DNA, the CDR3 is TGTGCCAGCAGCTTAACGCCAGTGGTACGCACCGGGGAGCTGTTTTTT. It is translated as CASSLTPVVRTGELFF. The V call is TRBV13, the J call TRBJ2-2; unclear D gene. V was shortened by 2 bases and J by 4 bases, with 14 bases between the two germline ends. This CDR3 spans 16 amino acids. Germline V gives CDR1 PRHDT, CDR2 FYEKMQ (reference sequence).